These 29 T cell receptor beta chains were sequenced from one sample in a study of blood T cell repertoires in COVID-19. Profiling relied on immunoSEQ multiplex PCR, and the TCRdb table lists in-frame clones only, not all of them. Of 150,000 to 200,000 clones listed, around nine tenths are singletons. The sequenced sample consisted of peripheral blood. These receptor sequences come from a man between 65 and 80 years old with acute or convalescent COVID-19.

This clone was counted only a few times. The chain has TRBV5-1 and TRBJ2-2; 11 nucleotides match TRBD1. J was trimmed by 6 bases and V by 7 bases; bases with no gene match: 14. CDR3 length: 17 amino acids. The germline gives CDR1 SGHRS, CDR2 YFSETQ. The CDR3 reads CASLIFPGTGGSGELFF. CDR3 sequence (DNA): TGCGCCAGCCTTATATTTCCCGGGACAGGGGGATCCGGGGAGCTGTTTTTT.

This chain links TRBV4-3 with TRBJ1-2; D is uncertain. V gave up 1 base and J gave up 7 bases, with 10 bases separating them. This CDR3 spans 13 amino acids. CDR1 and CDR2 (germline): LGHNA, YSLEER. The chain's CDR3 is CASSQVGRRGYTF. As DNA, the CDR3 is TGCGCCAGCAGCCAAGTAGGGAGGCGTGGCTACACCTTC.

The chain couples TRBV29-1 to TRBJ1-5; TRBD1 matches 8 bases. The ends lost 4 bases at V and 3 bases at J; junction bases unmatched: 20. The CDR3 contains 19 residues. The germline gives CDR1 SQVTM, CDR2 ANQGSEA. The CDR3 DNA is TGCAGCGTTGTGGTACCCAACCGGGGTCAGGGGGCCCTCAATCAGCCCCAGCATTTT. Residues: CSVVVPNRGQGALNQPQHF.

The chain uses TRBV3-1 (or the pseudogene TRBV3-2) and TRBJ2-1; TRBD2 agrees at 12 bases. This CDR3 is built from 14 residues. J gave up 5 bases and V 4 bases, and 0 bases lay outside the gene matches. Germline assignment: CDR1 LGHDT and CDR2 YNNKEL (reference sequence). The CDR3 here is CASSRLAGDNEQFF. DNA for the CDR3: TGTGCCAGCAGCCGACTAGCGGGAGACAATGAGCAGTTCTTC.

The chain links TRBV5-1 to TRBJ2-3, with TRBD2 matching over 7 bases. Germline V gene sequence: CDR1 SGHRS, CDR2 YFSETQ. J lost 4 bases, V lost 3 bases, and 11 bases had no gene match. The CDR3 runs 16 residues. The CDR3 loop reads CASSSTQTSRADTQYF. The CDR3 DNA follows: TGCGCCAGCAGCTCGACCCAGACTAGCAGGGCAGATACGCAGTATTTT.

The V and J genes are TRBV5-1 and TRBJ2-3; 10 bases line up with TRBD2. Germline V gene data show CDR1 as SGHRS and CDR2 as YFSETQ. V lost 0 bases to trimming and J lost 0 bases; unmatched junction nucleotides: 7. This CDR3 region has 18 residues. CDR3 in amino acids: CASSLVPSGGTSTDTQYF. In nucleotides, the CDR3 is TGCGCCAGCAGCTTGGTCCCTAGCGGGGGAACTAGCACAGATACGCAGTATTTT.

Only a few counts were recorded for this clone. The CDR3, as DNA: TGTGCCTGTGACAGGTTTAATGAAAAACTGTTTTTT. This gives the protein CACDRFNEKLFF. V and J are TRBV30 and TRBJ1-4; D is possibly TRBD1 (6 bases). V dropped 6 bases and J dropped 4 bases, with 9 bases sitting between them. The CDR3 covers 12 residues. Germline CDR1 and CDR2: GTSNPN and SVGIG (reference sequence).

V usage is TRBV9 and J usage is TRBJ2-7, with 7 bases fitting TRBD2. V shed 3 bases, J shed 5 bases, and the junction held 5 bases outside the gene matches. This CDR3 is 13 amino acids long. Germline V lookup: CDR1 SGDLS, CDR2 YYNGEE. The CDR3 sequence: CASSETSWDEQYF. In DNA, the CDR3 is TGTGCCAGCAGCGAGACTAGCTGGGACGAGCAGTACTTC.

This chain joins TRBV29-1 and TRBJ2-4; D might be TRBD1 (5 bases). This CDR3 spans 11 amino acids. CDR1 SQVTM and CDR2 ANQGSEA come from the germline V gene. V was shortened by 4 bases and J by 15 bases, with 16 bases between the two germline ends. CDR3 bases: TGCAGCGTTGCACAGGCGGAAGTAAGGTACTTC. Protein sequence: CSVAQAEVRYF.

The chain employs TRBV7-2 and TRBJ2-3; D may be TRBD2 (7 bases). Germline CDR1 reads SGHTA; CDR2 reads FQGNSA. This CDR3 has 16 residues. Deletions cut 6 bases from V and 0 bases from J, with 16 bases between. The CDR3 spells CASRKGDYLSTDTQYF. The CDR3 DNA reads as TGTGCCAGCAGGAAGGGGGACTACCTTAGCACAGATACGCAGTATTTT.

V and J are TRBV15 and TRBJ1-1, with TRBD1 matching 7 bases. After removal of 0 bases from V and 9 bases from J, the junction contained 19 bases not matched to a gene. The CDR3 extends over 18 amino acids. The germline gives CDR1 LNHNV, CDR2 YYDKDF (reference sequence). CDR3 region: CATSRDYPDRLLLTQAFF. The CDR3 nucleotides are TGTGCCACCAGCAGAGATTACCCGGACAGGCTTCTTTTGACTCAAGCTTTCTTT.

Here the CDR3 DNA reads TGTGCCAGTAGTCTGGAGTGGAGCAATCAGCCCCAGCATTTT. Translating it yields CASSLEWSNQPQHF. The chain joins TRBV19 to TRBJ1-5; D uncertain. V was cut by 5 bases and J by 1 base, with 9 bases left in between. This CDR3 is 14 amino acids long. Germline lookup yields CDR1 LNHDA and CDR2 SQIVND (reference sequence).

V usage is TRBV30 and J usage is TRBJ1-2; possibly TRBD1 for D (6 bases). The CDR3 has 14 amino acids. V lost 6 bases, J lost 0 bases, and 14 bases lay in between. CDR1 GTSNPN and CDR2 SVGIG come from the germline V gene (reference sequence). The CDR3 coding sequence is TGTGCCTGTCGACAGGCAGGGCCTAACTATGGCTACACCTTC. Protein: CACRQAGPNYGYTF.

The genes are TRBV18 and TRBJ1-1; TRBD1 matches at 7 bases. This CDR3 contains 12 residues. Trimming cost V 7 bases and J 4 bases; bases outside gene matches: 3. Per the germline V gene, CDR1 is KGHSH and CDR2 is LQKENI. The CDR3, as DNA: TGTGCCAGCTACCAGGGGGGCACTGAAGCTTTCTTT. It encodes CASYQGGTEAFF.

In the case of this clone: A read error may produce the germline difference seen at one junction end. The chain couples TRBV3-1 (or the pseudogene TRBV3-2) to TRBJ2-7, with D possibly TRBD2 on 5 matching bases. The germline V gene has CDR1 LGHDT and CDR2 YNNKEL (reference sequence). CDR3 length: 12 residues. CDR3 DNA: TGTGCCAGCAGCCCGCAAGATGGGAGAGCGTTATTC. The encoded protein is CASSPQDGRALF.

The chain carries TRBV4-1 and TRBJ2-1; the match to TRBD2 covers 7 bases. V lost 3 bases and J lost 4; bases outside the gene matches: 6. The CDR3 runs to 15 residues. Germline CDR1 and CDR2: MGHRA and YSYEKL. As DNA, the CDR3 is TGCGCCAGCAGCCAGGGGGGGAATAGGTACAATGAGCAGTTCTTC. This translates into CASSQGGNRYNEQFF.

Only one count was recorded for this clone. This sequence joins TRBV5-4 and TRBJ2-5; 9 bases agree with TRBD2. CDR3 length: 14 amino acids. CDR1 and CDR2 from the germline V gene are SGHNT and YYREEE (reference sequence). The V and J ends lost 1 base and 4 bases, in that order; junction bases with no gene match: 2. The CDR3 sequence is CASSLQLAGETQYF. The DNA of the CDR3 is TGTGCCAGCAGCTTGCAACTAGCGGGAGAGACCCAGTACTTC.

The genes are TRBV6-6 and TRBJ2-4, with a tentative D call TRBD2 (6 bases). The V and J ends lost 5 bases and 7 bases respectively, with 12 bases between them. This CDR3 has 13 residues. CDR1 and CDR2 from the germline V gene are MNHNY and SVGAGI (reference sequence). The CDR3 coding sequence is TGTGCCAGCAGTCCCCGGGACTTCAACATTCAGTACTTC. It translates to CASSPRDFNIQYF.

The chain uses TRBV28 and TRBJ1-1, with no clear D. V lost 5 bases to trimming and J lost 1 base, with 23 bases between them. Per germline, CDR1 MDHEN and CDR2 SYDVKM. The CDR3 is made up of 18 amino acids. The DNA for the CDR3 is TGTGCCAGCAGTCCGGTAGTGGGCGGGAAAATCTCGAACACTGAAGCTTTCTTT. It translates to CASSPVVGGKISNTEAFF.

The chain links TRBV11-3 to TRBJ2-2, with 9 bases matching TRBD1. The CDR3 spans 13 residues. J lost 6 bases, V lost 6 bases, and 2 bases had no gene match. Germline CDR1 is SGHNT and CDR2 is YENEEA. CDR3 sequence reads: CASRRQGAGELFF. The CDR3 DNA is TGTGCCAGCAGACGACAGGGGGCCGGGGAGCTGTTTTTT.

The chain's CDR3 is CATQQDLYEQYF. Written as DNA, the CDR3 is TGTGCCACCCAACAGGATTTGTACGAGCAGTACTTC. The chain uses TRBV6-6 and TRBJ2-7; TRBD1 is a possible D gene (5 bases). This CDR3 has 12 amino acids. The V gene lost 10 bases and the J gene lost 4 bases, with 14 bases spanning the gap. The germline gives CDR1 MNHNY, CDR2 SVGAGI (reference sequence).

The chain carries TRBV19 and TRBJ1-6, with a weak D call TRBD1 (5 bases). CDR1 and CDR2 from the germline V gene are LNHDA and SQIVND (reference sequence). Trimming cost V 5 bases and J 8 bases, with 22 bases left between them. The CDR3 runs to 17 residues. CDR3 in amino acids: CASSPKGLKDAYSPLHF. CDR3 nucleotides: TGTGCCAGTAGTCCAAAGGGGCTAAAGGATGCCTATTCACCCCTCCACTTT.

The J gene is TRBJ2-5, the V gene TRBV30; D gene unclear. This CDR3 contains 12 residues. Germline assignment: CDR1 GTSNPN and CDR2 SVGIG (reference sequence). Trimming stripped 2 bases from V and 4 bases from J, with 8 bases between. The CDR3 loop is CAWSPAGETQYF. The DNA of the CDR3 is TGTGCCTGGAGTCCAGCAGGAGAGACCCAGTACTTC.

The chain carries TRBV5-6 and TRBJ1-6, with unresolved D. Trimming shortened V by 0 bases and J by 0 bases, and 13 bases separated the two germline ends. This CDR3 region has 18 residues. Per germline, CDR1 SGHDT and CDR2 YYEEEE. The CDR3 loop is CASSLAPYGSSYNSPLHF. Here the CDR3 DNA reads TGTGCCAGCAGCTTGGCCCCATACGGGAGCTCCTATAATTCACCCCTCCACTTT.

This clone was observed a handful of times. The chain couples TRBV5-1 to TRBJ2-3; weak D call: TRBD2 (6 bases). V lost 0 bases to trimming and J lost 1 base, with 6 bases between them. Germline V CDR1 and CDR2: SGHRS, YFSETQ. The CDR3 sequence is 14 residues long. CDR3 DNA sequence: TGCGCCAGCAGCTTGGGCGGGGGCACAGATACGCAGTATTTT. This codes for CASSLGGGTDTQYF.

This clone was seen a handful of times. This chain uses TRBV15 with TRBJ1-5, with D perhaps TRBD1 (5 bases). This CDR3 contains 16 residues. Per germline, CDR1 LNHNV and CDR2 YYDKDF (reference sequence). Trimming pared 0 bases from V and 2 bases from J, leaving 11 bases between. CDR3 residues: CATSRDLGLGNQPQHF. In DNA form, the CDR3 reads TGTGCCACCAGCAGAGATTTGGGGCTGGGCAATCAGCCCCAGCATTTT.

CDR3: CARSLSSRGSGGNTIYF. The CDR3 DNA follows: TGTGCCAGAAGCTTGTCCAGTAGGGGGTCGGGTGGAAACACCATATATTTT. This chain connects TRBV5-3 to TRBJ1-3, with D maybe TRBD1 (6 bases). TRBV5-3 has ORF status, its function being uncertain. V lost 1 base, J lost 3 bases, and 17 bases lay in between. This CDR3 is 17 amino acids long.

The rearrangement uses TRBV9 and TRBJ2-1; 7 bases match TRBD2. Trimming at V came to 0 bases and at J to 4 bases, leaving 7 bases not matched to a gene. CDR3 length: 16 residues. CDR1 is SGDLS, CDR2 YYNGEE, per germline. The DNA of the CDR3 is TGTGCCAGCAGCGTAGTTTGGGGGGGAACTTACAATGAGCAGTTCTTC. This sequence encodes CASSVVWGGTYNEQFF.

The chain links TRBV7-2 to TRBJ2-1; 7 bases align to TRBD1. V dropped 5 bases and J dropped 12; count of bases not matched to a gene: 10. The CDR3 runs 13 residues. Germline V gene sequence: CDR1 SGHTA, CDR2 FQGNSA. The CDR3 DNA reads as TGTGCCAGCAGCCCGGAACGAAGGGACAGGCAGTTCTTC. It specifies CASSPERRDRQFF. Combining the CDR3 with reference TRBV7-2 and TRBJ2-1 gives the whole variable domain GAGVSQSPSNKVTEKGKDVELRCDPISGHTALYWYRQSLGQGLEFLIYFQGNSAPDKSGLPSDRFSAERTGGSVSTLTIQRTQQEDSAVYLCASSPERRDRQFFGPGTRLTVL.